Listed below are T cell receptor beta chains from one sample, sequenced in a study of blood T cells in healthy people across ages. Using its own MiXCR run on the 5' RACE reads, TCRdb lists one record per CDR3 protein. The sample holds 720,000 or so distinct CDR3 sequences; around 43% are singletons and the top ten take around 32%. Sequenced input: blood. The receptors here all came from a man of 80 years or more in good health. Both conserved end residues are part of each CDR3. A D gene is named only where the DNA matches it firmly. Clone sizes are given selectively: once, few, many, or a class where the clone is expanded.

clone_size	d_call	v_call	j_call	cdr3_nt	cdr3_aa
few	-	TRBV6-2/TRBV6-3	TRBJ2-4	TGTGCCAGCAGCTGGACATCCAAAAACATTCAGTACTTC	CASSWTSKNIQYF
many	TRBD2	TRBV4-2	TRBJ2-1	TGTGCCAGCAGCCAGGGGACTAGCGGGGTAAGCTCCTACAATGAGCAGTTCTTC	CASSQGTSGVSSYNEQFF
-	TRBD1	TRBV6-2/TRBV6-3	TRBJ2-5	TGTGCCAGCGGGCTAACAGGGGGCCGAGGGGAGACCCAGTACTTC	CASGLTGGRGETQYF
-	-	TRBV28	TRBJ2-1	TGTGCCAGCAGACGGGAGACGATCAATGAGCAGTTCTTC	CASRRETINEQFF
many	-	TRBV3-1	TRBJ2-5	TGTGCCAGCAGCCTATTTATGGGGGAGAGGGAGACCCAGTACTTC	CASSLFMGERETQYF
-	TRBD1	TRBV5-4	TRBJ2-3	TGTGCCAGCAGCTTGTTGGACAGGGGGGCAGATACGCAGTATTTT	CASSLLDRGADTQYF
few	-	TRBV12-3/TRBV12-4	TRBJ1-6	TGTGCCAGCAGTCAAGGGGACACGTATAATTCACCCCTCCACTTT	CASSQGDTYNSPLHF
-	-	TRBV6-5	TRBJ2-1	TGTGCCAGCAGTCGCCGTGTGGGGTGGAATGAGCAGTTCTTC	CASSRRVGWNEQFF
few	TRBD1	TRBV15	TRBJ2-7	TGTGCCACCAGCAGAGAACCGACAGGGGGAAACTACGAGCAGTACTTC	CATSREPTGGNYEQYF
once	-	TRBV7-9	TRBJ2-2	TGTGCCAGCAGCCCCCTTGGCCAGAACACCGGGGAGCTGTTTTTT	CASSPLGQNTGELFF
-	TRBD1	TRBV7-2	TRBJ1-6	TGTGCCAGCAGCTTAATGCGACAGGGCAATTCACCCCTCCACTTT	CASSLMRQGNSPLHF
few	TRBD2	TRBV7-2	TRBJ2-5	TGTGCCAGCAGCTTAGGACAGCGGGGGGGCCTGGAGACCCAGTACTTC	CASSLGQRGGLETQYF
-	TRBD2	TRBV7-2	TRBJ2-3	TGTACCAGCGGCTCGGCGGGGGAGGGGCGCACTAGTACGCAGTATTTT	CTSGSAGEGRTSTQYF
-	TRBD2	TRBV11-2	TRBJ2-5	TGTGCCAGCAGCCCCCGACTAGCGGGGGAGGAGACCCAGTACTTC	CASSPRLAGEETQYF
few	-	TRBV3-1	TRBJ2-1	TGTGCCAGCAGCACCCCCCTACACAATGAGCAGTTCTTC	CASSTPLHNEQFF
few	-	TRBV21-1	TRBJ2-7	TGTGCCAGCAGCAAAGAGGGAGGTTGGTACGAGCAGTACTTC	CASSKEGGWYEQYF
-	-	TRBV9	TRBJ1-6	TGTGCCAGCAGCGCCTTACAGGGTAATTCACCCCTCCACTTT	CASSALQGNSPLHF
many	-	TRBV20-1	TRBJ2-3	TGCAGTGTATGGGCAGGACTTAGCACAGATACGCAGTATTTT	CSVWAGLSTDTQYF
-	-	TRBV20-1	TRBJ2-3	TGCAGTGCTAGAGATAACTTTTATGTAGATACGCAGTATTTT	CSARDNFYVDTQYF
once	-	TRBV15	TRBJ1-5	TGTGCCACCAGCAGAGATAGTTGGGGGGAGGATCAGCCCCAGCATTTT	CATSRDSWGEDQPQHF
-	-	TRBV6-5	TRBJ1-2	TGTGCCAGCAGTTACTCTCCCAAAACTAACTATGGCTACACCTTC	CASSYSPKTNYGYTF
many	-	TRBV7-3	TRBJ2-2	TGTGCCAGCAGCCCCCTAGCGACCACCGGGGAGCTGTTTTTT	CASSPLATTGELFF
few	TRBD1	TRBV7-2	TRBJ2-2	TGTGCCAGCAGCCCTCTGCAGGGGGCGGGCGGGGAGCTGTTTTTT	CASSPLQGAGGELFF
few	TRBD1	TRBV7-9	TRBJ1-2	TGTGCCAGCAGCCCCAACGCGGTGGGACAGACAACTAACTATGGCTACACCTTC	CASSPNAVGQTTNYGYTF
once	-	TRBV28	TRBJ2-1	TGTGCCAGCCAAGGGGGGGGTGGGAGCTCCTACAATGAGCAGTTCTTC	CASQGGGGSSYNEQFF
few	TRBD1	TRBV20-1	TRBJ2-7	TGCAGTGCTAGAGACTCCGGGACAGATATTTACGAGCAGTACTTC	CSARDSGTDIYEQYF
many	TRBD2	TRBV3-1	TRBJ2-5	TGTGCCAGCAGCCTGAGGGATCGGGGAGCGGGAGGACGGAAGACCCAGTACTTC	CASSLRDRGAGGRKTQYF
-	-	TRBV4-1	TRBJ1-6	TGCGCCAGCAGCCAAGATCGGGCAGGGGTTTCACCCCTCCACTTT	CASSQDRAGVSPLHF
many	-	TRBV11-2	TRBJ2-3	TGTGCCAGCAGCTTAAGTCTGGACCTCCGGGGAGATACGCAGTATTTT	CASSLSLDLRGDTQYF
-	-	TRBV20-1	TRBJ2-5	TGCAGTGCTGGGGGGCGATCCGGGGGGGAGACCCAGTACTTC	CSAGGRSGGETQYF
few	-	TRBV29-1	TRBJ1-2	TGCAGCGCCTACGGTAGTAACTATGGCTACACCTTC	CSAYGSNYGYTF
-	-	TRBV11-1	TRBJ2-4	TGTGCCAGCAGCTTAGTTGGCAGTCCCCGGGCAGCCAAAAACATTCAGTACTTC	CASSLVGSPRAAKNIQYF
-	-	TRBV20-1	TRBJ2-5	TGCAGTGCCCCGAGGGGGATCGAGACCCAGTACTTC	CSAPRGIETQYF
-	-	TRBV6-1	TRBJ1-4	TGTGCCAGCAGTGATACGGATTATAATGAAAAACTGTTTTTT	CASSDTDYNEKLFF
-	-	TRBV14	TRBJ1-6	TGTGCCAGCAGCCAAGACGGACTGGAGACCCAGGGCCTCCACTTT	CASSQDGLETQGLHF
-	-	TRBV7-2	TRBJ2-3	TGTGCCAGCAGCTTGGGGACACCCACAGATACGCAGTATTTT	CASSLGTPTDTQYF
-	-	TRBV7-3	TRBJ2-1	TGTGCCAGCAGCTCACAGGGGAGGTCCTACAATGAGCAGTTCTTC	CASSSQGRSYNEQFF
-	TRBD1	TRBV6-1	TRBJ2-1	TGTGCCCTGTTCCGGACAGGAACCAACAATGAGCAGTTCTTC	CALFRTGTNNEQFF
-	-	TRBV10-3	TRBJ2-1	TGTGCCATCAGTGAGTCACCCGGGACTTCCGTCGAAGGTGAGCAGTTCTTC	CAISESPGTSVEGEQFF
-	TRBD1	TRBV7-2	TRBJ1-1	TGTGCCAGCAGCCAAACAGGGGTTGGCACTGAAGCTTTCTTT	CASSQTGVGTEAFF
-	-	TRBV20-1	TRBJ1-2	TGCTGTGCCTGGGTAGAAAATGGCTACACCTTC	CCAWVENGYTF
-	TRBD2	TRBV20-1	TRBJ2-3	TGCAGTGCTAGAGAAGCGGGGACCACAGATACGCAGTATTTT	CSAREAGTTDTQYF
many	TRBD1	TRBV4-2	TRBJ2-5	TGTGCCAGCAGCCAAGATCCTAACAGGGGTCAGGAGACCCAGTACTTC	CASSQDPNRGQETQYF
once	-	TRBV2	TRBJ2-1	TGTGCCAGCAGTGTATTACTAAGCGGGTGTGAGCAGTTCTTC	CASSVLLSGCEQFF
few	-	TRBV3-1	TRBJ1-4	TGTGCCAGCAGCCCATACCGGAGTGATGAAAAACTGTTTTTT	CASSPYRSDEKLFF
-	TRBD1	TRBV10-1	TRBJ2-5	TGCGCCAGCAGTGAGTCAACCGGGACAGGGAGAGTTGGGACCCAGTACTTC	CASSESTGTGRVGTQYF
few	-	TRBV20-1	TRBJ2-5	TGCAGTGCTAGAGATCCGGGCCGATACACAGAGACCCAGTACTTC	CSARDPGRYTETQYF
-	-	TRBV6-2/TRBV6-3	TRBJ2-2	TGTGCCAGCAGTTACTTCGGACTATCGAACACCGGGGAGCTGTTTTTT	CASSYFGLSNTGELFF
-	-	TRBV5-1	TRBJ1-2	TGCGCCAGCAGCTTGAGGTCGGATGGCTACACCTTC	CASSLRSDGYTF
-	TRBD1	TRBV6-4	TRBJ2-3	TGTGCCAGCAGTGTGACAGGGGGACAAGATACGCAGTATTTT	CASSVTGGQDTQYF
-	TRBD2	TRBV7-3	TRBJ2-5	TGTGCCAGCAGCTTATACCGGGGGGGGGCTAATGAGCAGTACTTC	CASSLYRGGANEQYF
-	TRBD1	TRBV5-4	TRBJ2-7	TGTGCCAGCAGCTTGACCCGGGACAGTTACTACGAGCAGTACTTC	CASSLTRDSYYEQYF